This record covers a single T cell receptor beta chain. This sample was included in a study of blood T cell repertoires in COVID-19. Background on the study: Spain, Italy and the United States supplied samples that represented acute and convalescent COVID-19.

Clinical histories supplied by participants themselves formed the basis of cohort assignment. Resolution of symptoms, clearance, or two negative PCRs was present in recovered Cohort 3 donors. Germline loops: CDR1 MNHEY, CDR2 SMNVEV (reference sequence). The V gene end was trimmed by 4 bases and the J gene end by 2 bases; junction bases not matched to a gene: 11. The CDR3 length is 17 residues. As processed by the authors: Estimation of nucleated cell counts was performed using reference gene primer amplification. Some clones are missing from TCRdb's copy, which holds only in-frame ones; the method was immunoSEQ multiplex PCR. D and trimming come from the DNA, and the V and J calls and clone size come from that table. The sample consists of 160,000 or so clones, around 84% of them appearing once.

The chain joins TRBV27 to TRBJ2-7; 10 nucleotides agree with TRBD2. The origin of this receptor is a woman aged 50 to 65 who had recovered from COVID-19. Sequences were obtained from PBMCs or T cells enriched from blood (not recorded which). The chain's CDR3 is CASSSFLLAGLAYEQYF. In DNA, the CDR3 is TGTGCCAGCAGTTCTTTCCTACTAGCGGGACTTGCCTACGAGCAGTACTTC.